Presented here are 15 T cell receptor beta chains from one specimen sequenced in a study of T-cell memory formation after mild COVID-19. MiXCR, applied by TCRdb to the 5' RACE reads, yields one record per CDR3 protein. The table records 250,000 to 300,000 distinct CDR3 sequences, around 15% of them present only once. The sequenced material came from PBMCs or a T cell subset sorted from them (not recorded which). The source of these receptors is a man between 18 and 35 years old who had mild COVID-19 (a few samples of this study predate the infection). Cell type and time point are not known.

The sample holds a few counts of this clonotype. This chain uses TRBV5-1 with TRBJ2-5, with TRBD1 matching 10 bases. Per germline, CDR1 SGHRS and CDR2 YFSETQ. Unmatched junction bases numbered 2, after V lost 2 bases and J lost 7 bases. This CDR3 region has 13 residues. The CDR3 region has the DNA TGCGCCAGCAGCTTCGGACAGGGGGGGACCCAGTACTTC. It yields the protein CASSFGQGGTQYF.

This chain uses TRBV3-1 with TRBJ2-3; perhaps D is TRBD1 or TRBD2 (5 bases each). Germline values: CDR1 LGHDT, CDR2 YNNKEL (reference sequence). Trimming removed 7 bases at V and 4 bases at J, with 12 bases between. This CDR3 spans 13 amino acids. The DNA of the CDR3 is TGTGCCAGCACCGTGAGGGGCGCAGATACGCAGTATTTT. Its translation is CASTVRGADTQYF.

There are a few counts of this clonotype. The V and J genes are TRBV7-2 and TRBJ1-4; no reliable D call. Trimming took 6 bases from V and 7 from J, leaving 15 bases between them. Looked up from germline, CDR1 is SGHTA and CDR2 is FQGNSA. The CDR3 is 14 amino acids. This CDR3 reads CASSPTPSGEKLFF. Here the CDR3 DNA reads TGTGCCAGCAGTCCCACGCCGTCCGGTGAAAAACTGTTTTTT.

CDR3 sequence (DNA): TGCAGTGCTCCACAGGGGGTCGGCTATGGCTACACCTTC. Protein sequence: CSAPQGVGYGYTF. The chain joins TRBV20-1 to TRBJ1-2; 8 bases map to TRBD1. The CDR3 runs to 13 residues. V gave up 5 bases and J gave up 4 bases; unmatched junction bases: 6. The V gene's germline CDR1 is DFQATT and CDR2 SNEGSKA (reference sequence).

This clonotype came up a few times. The chain links TRBV7-6 to TRBJ2-3; 12 bases are a match to TRBD2. The length of the CDR3 is 17 residues. Germline V CDR1 and CDR2: SGHVS, FNYEAQ. J was trimmed by 4 bases and V by 6 bases; bases with no gene match: 11. CDR3 coding DNA: TGTGCCAGCAGAGAAACGCTAGCGGGGGGGCAATCAGATACGCAGTATTTT. Protein sequence: CASRETLAGGQSDTQYF.

The rearrangement joins TRBV4-3 to TRBJ1-1, with D unclear. CDR1 and CDR2 (germline): LGHNA, YSLEER. This CDR3 comprises 16 residues. Trimming removed 1 base from V and 0 bases from J, with 12 bases in between. In DNA form, the CDR3 reads TGCGCCAGCAGCCAAGCTGGAGGGAGGATGAACACTGAAGCTTTCTTT. Translation gives CASSQAGGRMNTEAFF.

This clonotype was detected many times. The chain carries TRBV4-2 and TRBJ2-1; D unresolved. Per germline, CDR1 LGHNA and CDR2 YNFKEQ. The CDR3 covers 14 residues. V was shortened by 1 base and J by 9 bases, with 13 bases between the two germline ends. In DNA, the CDR3 is TGTGCCAGCAGCCAAGGCGAACTCTCCGGTGAGCAGTTCTTC. Its protein product is CASSQGELSGEQFF.

This clonotype occurred a few times. The J gene is TRBJ2-7, the V gene TRBV18; D perhaps matches TRBD2 (5 bases). Trimming removed 4 bases from V and 0 bases from J, with 16 bases in between. Germline V gives CDR1 KGHSH, CDR2 LQKENI. The CDR3 consists of 16 residues. The CDR3 spells CASSHYTRVSSYEQYF. The CDR3 nucleotides are TGTGCCAGCTCACACTACACGAGGGTCAGCTCCTACGAGCAGTACTTC.

This clonotype turned up a few times. The V gene is TRBV9, the J gene TRBJ1-1; TRBD1 matches at 11 bases. CDR1 is SGDLS, CDR2 YYNGEE, per germline. This CDR3 spans 16 amino acids. The V gene end was trimmed by 4 bases and the J gene end by 4 bases; junction bases not matched to a gene: 9. The CDR3 DNA follows: TGTGCCAGCAGCCTTCGGACAGGGGGCCAAATCACTGAAGCTTTCTTT. Translation: CASSLRTGGQITEAFF.

The rearrangement joins TRBV5-1 to TRBJ1-3; no clear D. The CDR3 extends over 14 amino acids. V lost 1 base, J lost 4 bases, and 9 bases lay in between. Germline-derived CDR1 and CDR2 are SGHRS and YFSETQ. The CDR3 is CASSLTAGGNTIYF. The CDR3 DNA reads as TGCGCCAGCAGCTTGACCGCGGGGGGAAACACCATATATTTT.

This clonotype was seen a handful of times. This chain joins TRBV9 and TRBJ2-7; D is possibly TRBD2 (6 bases). The CDR3 runs 15 residues. The germline V gene encodes CDR1 SGDLS and CDR2 YYNGEE. The V end lost 5 bases, the J end lost 0 bases, and 15 bases lay between the germline ends. The CDR3 here is CASREGDGSSYEQYF. The CDR3 DNA follows: TGTGCCAGCAGAGAAGGGGACGGGAGCTCCTACGAGCAGTACTTC.

This clonotype has just a few counts. The V call is TRBV12-3 or TRBV12-4, the J call TRBJ2-1; TRBD2 aligns across 10 bases. The CDR3 has 16 residues. V lost 6 bases, J lost 3 bases, and 8 bases stayed unmatched. CDR3 sequence (DNA): TGTGCCAGCAGCCTCCTACTAGCGGGAAACTACAATGAGCAGTTCTTC. Its protein product is CASSLLLAGNYNEQFF.

This clonotype was observed a handful of times. The chain joins TRBV9 to TRBJ1-4, with D tentatively TRBD1 (5 bases). Trimming left V 3 bases short and J 4 bases short, with 16 bases between. The germline V gene has CDR1 SGDLS and CDR2 YYNGEE. The CDR3 has 16 residues. CDR3 sequence: CASSGGTGIYNEKLFF. Here the CDR3 DNA reads TGTGCCAGCAGCGGGGGGACCGGGATCTATAATGAAAAACTGTTTTTT.

This clonotype was detected only a few times. CDR3 loop: CASSPAVTGGNSPLHF. CDR3 coding DNA: TGTGCCAGCAGCCCAGCCGTGACAGGGGGTAATTCACCCCTCCACTTT. The J gene is TRBJ1-6, the V gene TRBV7-2, with 9 positions matching TRBD1. CDR1 and CDR2 (germline): SGHTA, FQGNSA. J was trimmed by 6 bases and V by 5 bases; bases with no gene match: 8. The CDR3 totals 16 residues.

The sample holds a few counts of this clonotype. V gene TRBV4-2 combines with J gene TRBJ1-2, with D tentatively TRBD1 (5 bases). The CDR3 has 17 residues. The germline CDR1 and CDR2 sequences are LGHNA and YNFKEQ. V dropped 2 bases and J dropped 6 bases, with 22 bases sitting between them. CDR3 residues: CASSQLTRTPLSDGYTF. DNA of the CDR3: TGTGCCAGCAGCCAATTAACCCGGACACCATTATCGGATGGCTACACCTTC.